The present entry profiles one T cell receptor (beta chain) with its context. Germline V lookup: CDR1 MNHEY, CDR2 SMNVEV (reference sequence). This CDR3 is 15 amino acids long. After removal of 7 bases from V and 2 bases from J, the junction contained 7 bases not matched to a gene. The data are from a study of T-cell reconstitution after alpha-beta-depleted transplantation in children. Unique molecular identifiers were incorporated into the prepared TCRbeta library. Via MiXCR, TCRdb re-called the PCR reads, giving one row per CDR3 protein. The repertoire has some 600,000 distinct CDR3 sequences, 10% to 15% of them found once; the top ten carry over 2%.

This sample comprised PBMCs, mostly from graft donor cells, obtained 360 days after TCRalphabeta/CD19-depleted stem cell transplant. The gene calls are TRBV27 and TRBJ2-1; 8 bases are shared with TRBD2. This TCR was recovered from a male patient younger than 18 who had a stem cell transplant for acute myeloid leukemia, so the T cells may come from the graft donor. The CDR3 reads CASNIGGGPYNEQFF. CDR3 bases: TGTGCCAGCAACATCGGGGGGGGACCCTACAATGAGCAGTTCTTC.